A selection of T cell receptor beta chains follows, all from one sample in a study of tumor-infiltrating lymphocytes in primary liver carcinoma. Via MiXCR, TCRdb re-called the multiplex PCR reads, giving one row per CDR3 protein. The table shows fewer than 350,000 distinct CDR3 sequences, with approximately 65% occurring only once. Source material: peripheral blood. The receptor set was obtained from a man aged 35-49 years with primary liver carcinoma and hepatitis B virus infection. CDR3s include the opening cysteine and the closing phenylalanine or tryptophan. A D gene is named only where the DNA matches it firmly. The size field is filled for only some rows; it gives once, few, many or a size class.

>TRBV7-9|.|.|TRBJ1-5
TGTGCCAGCAGCTTAGGACGGGGGCGAGCGAGCAATCAGCCCCAGCATTTT
CASSLGRGRASNQPQHF
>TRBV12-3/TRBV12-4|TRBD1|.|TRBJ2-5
TGTGCCAGCAGTTTGATAGCTAAGGGGGCTGGTGAGACCCAGTACTTC
CASSLIAKGAGETQYF
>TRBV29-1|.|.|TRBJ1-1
TGTAGCGGGGCGGGGGAGGGCGCTGAAGCTTTCTTT
CSGAGEGAEAFF
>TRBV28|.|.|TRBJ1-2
TGTGCCAGCAGTTTACTGCAGTATGGCTACACCTTC
CASSLLQYGYTF
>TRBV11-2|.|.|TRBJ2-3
TGTACCAGCAGCCGATCGCCGAGACTAACGGGAGAGAGGACAGATACGCAGTATTTT
CTSSRSPRLTGERTDTQYF
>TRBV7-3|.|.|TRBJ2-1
TGTGCCAGCAGCCCATGGACTGGGAGTGGGAATGAGCAGTTCTTC
CASSPWTGSGNEQFF
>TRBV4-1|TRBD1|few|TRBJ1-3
TGCGCCAGCAGCCAATACGGGCAGGGGGGGACCTCCTTGAGGGGAAACACCATATATTTT
CASSQYGQGGTSLRGNTIYF
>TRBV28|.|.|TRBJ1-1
TGTGCCAGCAGTTTTGAGGTGCGCAAGAACACTGAAGCTTTCTTT
CASSFEVRKNTEAFF
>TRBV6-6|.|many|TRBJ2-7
TGTGCCAGCAGTTGGGACGGTGCCTACGAGCAGTACTTC
CASSWDGAYEQYF
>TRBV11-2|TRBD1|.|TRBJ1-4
TGTGCCAGCAGCTTAAGGCAGGGGGCTGAAAGACTGTTTTTT
CASSLRQGAERLFF
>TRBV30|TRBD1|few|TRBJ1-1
TGTGCCTGGAGTCCTCTTGGACAGGGAAAAACTGAAGCTTTCTTT
CAWSPLGQGKTEAFF
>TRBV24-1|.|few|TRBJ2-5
TGTGCCACCAGTGATTTCGGGACTGGAAAAGAGACCCAGTACTTC
CATSDFGTGKETQYF
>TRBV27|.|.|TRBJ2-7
TGTGCCAGCAGTAGGGATCGACGGGACTACGAGCAGTACTTC
CASSRDRRDYEQYF
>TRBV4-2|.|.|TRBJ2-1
TGTGCCAGCAGCCCTGAGGCGCGGAGCTCCTACAATGAGCAGTTCTTC
CASSPEARSSYNEQFF
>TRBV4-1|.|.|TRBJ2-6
TGCTCCAGCAGCCTGGACAGCTCCTCTGGGGCCAACTTCCTGACTTTC
CSSSLDSSSGANFLTF
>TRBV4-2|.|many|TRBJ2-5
TGTGCCAGCAGCCGACCCTTGTTGGGGGAGACCCAGTACTTC
CASSRPLLGETQYF
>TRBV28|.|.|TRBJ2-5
TGTGCCAGCAGTTTGGGGGATCCCCCACGGGAGACCCAGTACTTC
CASSLGDPPRETQYF
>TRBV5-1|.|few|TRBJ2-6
TGCGCCAGCACGTCCGCACCCGGCTCTGGGGCCAACGTCCTGACTTTC
CASTSAPGSGANVLTF
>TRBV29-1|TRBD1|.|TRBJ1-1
TGCAGCGTCCGACAGGGGGCTGGGACTGGAACTTTCTTT
CSVRQGAGTGTFF
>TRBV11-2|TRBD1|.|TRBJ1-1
TGTGCCAACAGTTTAATGGGACAGGGGGTTGTTGAAGCTTTCTTT
CANSLMGQGVVEAFF
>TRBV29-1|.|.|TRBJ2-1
TGCAGCGCCTCCTCAAGCTGGAGGGCCGACAATGAGCGGTTCTTC
CSASSSWRADNERFF
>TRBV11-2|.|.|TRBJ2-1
TGTGCTAGCAGCCGCAGACATGCTCGATCCTACAATGAGCAGTTCTTC
CASSRRHARSYNEQFF
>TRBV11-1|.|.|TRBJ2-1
TGTGCCAGCAGTCCCCGGGCTAGCTCCTACAATGAGCAGTCCTTT
CASSPRASSYNEQSF
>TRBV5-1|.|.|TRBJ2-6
TGCGCCAGCGGGCAGTCGGGGGCCAACGTCCTGACTTTC
CASGQSGANVLTF
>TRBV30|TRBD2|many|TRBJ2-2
TGTGCCTGGGGTCTAGCGGGAGTACTAACCGGGGAGCTGTTTTTT
CAWGLAGVLTGELFF
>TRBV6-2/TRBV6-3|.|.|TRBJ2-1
TGTGCCAGCAACGGCGGGTGGGGTGAGCAGTTCTTC
CASNGGWGEQFF
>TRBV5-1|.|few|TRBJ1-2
TGCGCCAGCAGCCTGACAGGCGAAGCAGTGGGCTACACCTTC
CASSLTGEAVGYTF
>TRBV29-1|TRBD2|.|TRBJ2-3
TGCAGCGTTGTTTTAGCGGGAGTTAGCGGGACAGATACGCACTATTTT
CSVVLAGVSGTDTHYF
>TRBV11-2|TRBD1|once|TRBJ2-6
TGTGTCAGCAGCTCAGCCGGGGGGACAGGGTCATATGGGGCCAACGTCCTGACTTTC
CVSSSAGGTGSYGANVLTF
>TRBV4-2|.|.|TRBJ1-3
TGTACCAGCAGCCAAGCCTCGGGACATCAGAGCTCTGGAAACACCATATATTTT
CTSSQASGHQSSGNTIYF
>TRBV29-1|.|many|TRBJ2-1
TGCAGCGCGAGCTCCTACAATGAGCAGTTCTTC
CSASSYNEQFF
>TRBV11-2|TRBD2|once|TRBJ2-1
TGTGCCAGCAGTCCCAAACTACCACTAGCGCCCAAGGAGAATGAGCAGTTCTTC
CASSPKLPLAPKENEQFF
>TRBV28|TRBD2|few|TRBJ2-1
TGTGCCAGCAGTTCCGGGACTAACGTCGCCGGGGAGCAGTTCTTC
CASSSGTNVAGEQFF
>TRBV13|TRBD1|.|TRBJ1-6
TGTACCAGCAGCTTAGAAGGAGGGGGCCTGAATTCACCCCTCCACTTT
CTSSLEGGGLNSPLHF
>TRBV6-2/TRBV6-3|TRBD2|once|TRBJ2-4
TGTGCCAGCAGTTACTCGACGGGACTAGGTAACATTCAATACTTC
CASSYSTGLGNIQYF
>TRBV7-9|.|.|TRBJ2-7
TGTACCAGCGGGCCCGGACGGTTCTCCTACGAGCAGTACTTC
CTSGPGRFSYEQYF
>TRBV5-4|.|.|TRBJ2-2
TGTGCCAGCATAAGGGACACCGGGGAGCTGTTTTTT
CASIRDTGELFF
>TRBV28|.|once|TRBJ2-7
TGTGCCAGCATCGCAACCGGCAGGGGTACGGGAGAGCAGTACTTC
CASIATGRGTGEQYF
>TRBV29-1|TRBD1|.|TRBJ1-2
TGCGGCTCGGGGACAGGGGATGGCTATGGCTACACCTTC
CGSGTGDGYGYTF
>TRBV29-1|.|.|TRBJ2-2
TGCAGCGTTGATGAGGGGGCGGGCGGGGGGCTGTTTTTT
CSVDEGAGGGLFF
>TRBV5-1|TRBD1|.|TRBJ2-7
TGCGCCAGCAGTTTTAGCCGGGGACAGTTTGTTTACGAGCAGTACTTC
CASSFSRGQFVYEQYF
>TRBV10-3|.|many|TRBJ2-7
TGTGCCATCAGTGACCAGGGGCCTACCTACGAGCAGTACTTC
CAISDQGPTYEQYF
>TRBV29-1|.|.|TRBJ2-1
TGCAGCGTTGAACTGGCGGGACCAGACTTCTACAATGAGCAGTTCTTC
CSVELAGPDFYNEQFF
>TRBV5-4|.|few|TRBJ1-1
TGTGCCAGCAGCTTGGGCGGGACCATGAACACTGAAGCTTTCTTT
CASSLGGTMNTEAFF